What follows describes a single T cell receptor (beta chain). The data derive from a study of blood T cell repertoires in COVID-19. Germline V gene data show CDR1 as SGHDT and CDR2 as YYEEEE. This CDR3 has 12 residues. Losses at the gene ends were 5 bases for V and 11 bases for J; bases not matched to a gene: 8. Profiling relied on immunoSEQ multiplex PCR, and the TCRdb table lists in-frame clones only, not all of them. This sample carries some 530,000 clones, roughly nine tenths of them seen once, and the ten largest clones take just over 8%. The sequencing input was PBMCs or T cells enriched from blood (not recorded which). The TCR comes from a woman in her fifties or sixties who had recovered from COVID-19. The chain links TRBV5-6 to TRBJ1-1; 8 positions agree with TRBD1. CDR3 DNA sequence: TGTGCCAGCAGTTCTGGACAGGGAATGGCTTTCTTT. The encoded protein is CASSSGQGMAFF.